A selection of T cell receptor beta chains follows, all from one sample in a study of shared clonotypes between healthy human individuals. The repertoire was sequenced with immunoSEQ multiplex PCR; TCRdb's copy has only in-frame clones and lacks some. There are 400,000 to 550,000 clones in the sample; roughly 85% occur only once, and approximately 12% lies in the top ten. Sequencing used PBMCs. These receptors were obtained from a woman between 35 and 50 years old in good health. Some clones in this sample may be carry-over from other donors' samples. Each CDR3 is given with its conserved first and last residue. A D gene is named only where the DNA matches it firmly. Size is stated for part of the rows, as once, few or many counts, or as a class when the clone is expanded.

clone size: few; D gene: -; J gene: TRBJ2-3; V gene: TRBV19; CDR3 protein: CASSVRLGRTDTQYF; CDR3 DNA: TGTGCCAGTAGTGTTCGACTGGGAAGGACAGATACGCAGTATTTT
clone size: -; D gene: -; J gene: TRBJ1-2; V gene: TRBV28; CDR3 protein: CASSLSFRYTF; CDR3 DNA: TGTGCCAGCAGTTTATCTTTTCGCTACACCTTC
clone size: -; D gene: TRBD2; J gene: TRBJ2-1; V gene: TRBV11-2; CDR3 protein: CASSLEGLADSSSYNEQFF; CDR3 DNA: TGTGCCAGCAGCTTAGAAGGACTAGCGGACTCCAGCTCCTACAATGAGCAGTTCTTC
clone size: -; D gene: TRBD2; J gene: TRBJ2-1; V gene: TRBV7-9; CDR3 protein: CASIPGLAPLDEQFF; CDR3 DNA: TGTGCCAGCATTCCGGGACTAGCTCCCCTGGATGAGCAGTTCTTC
clone size: -; D gene: TRBD2; J gene: TRBJ2-7; V gene: TRBV7-2; CDR3 protein: CASSKVAGYEQYF; CDR3 DNA: TGTGCCAGCAGTAAAGTAGCGGGGTACGAGCAGTACTTC
clone size: medium-sized; D gene: -; J gene: TRBJ1-1; V gene: TRBV7-3; CDR3 protein: CASSILRGGEAFF; CDR3 DNA: TGTGCCAGCAGCATTCTCAGGGGCGGAGAAGCTTTCTTT
clone size: -; D gene: -; J gene: TRBJ2-7; V gene: TRBV11-2; CDR3 protein: CASSPPRVYEQYF; CDR3 DNA: TGTGCCAGCAGCCCTCCCCGGGTCTACGAGCAGTACTTC
clone size: -; D gene: -; J gene: TRBJ2-2; V gene: TRBV6-1; CDR3 protein: CAISGLSNTGELFF; CDR3 DNA: TGTGCCATTTCAGGGCTTTCGAACACCGGGGAGCTGTTTTTT
clone size: -; D gene: -; J gene: TRBJ1-1; V gene: TRBV6-1; CDR3 protein: CASLDRGRYTEAFF; CDR3 DNA: TGTGCCAGCTTAGACCGAGGACGGTACACTGAAGCTTTCTTT
clone size: -; D gene: -; J gene: TRBJ1-2; V gene: TRBV5-6; CDR3 protein: CASSLAGRLYGYTF; CDR3 DNA: TGTGCCAGCAGCTTGGCGGGCAGGTTATATGGCTACACCTTC
clone size: -; D gene: -; J gene: TRBJ2-1; V gene: TRBV7-8; CDR3 protein: CASSSQLGGINEQFF; CDR3 DNA: TGTGCCAGCAGCTCACAACTCGGGGGCATCAATGAGCAGTTCTTC
clone size: -; D gene: -; J gene: TRBJ1-1; V gene: TRBV11-2; CDR3 protein: CASSLVPGTEAFF; CDR3 DNA: TGTGCCAGCAGCTTAGTTCCAGGGACTGAAGCTTTCTTT
clone size: -; D gene: TRBD2; J gene: TRBJ2-3; V gene: TRBV30; CDR3 protein: CAWEASGIMDTQYF; CDR3 DNA: TGTGCCTGGGAGGCTAGCGGGATAATGGATACGCAGTATTTT
clone size: -; D gene: TRBD2; J gene: TRBJ2-1; V gene: TRBV6-6; CDR3 protein: CASSYGAGGPNEQFF; CDR3 DNA: TGTGCCAGCAGTTACGGGGCGGGAGGGCCTAATGAGCAGTTCTTC
clone size: -; D gene: -; J gene: TRBJ1-4; V gene: TRBV10-2; CDR3 protein: CASSPWGLGEKLFF; CDR3 DNA: TGCGCCAGTTCCCCCTGGGGCTTAGGGGAAAAACTGTTTTTT
clone size: -; D gene: TRBD1; J gene: TRBJ2-3; V gene: TRBV5-1; CDR3 protein: CASSSLNRDSVTDTQYF; CDR3 DNA: TGCGCCAGCAGCTCGCTGAACCGGGACAGCGTTACAGATACGCAGTATTTT
clone size: -; D gene: -; J gene: TRBJ1-5; V gene: TRBV28; CDR3 protein: CASSQGIGFFQPQHF; CDR3 DNA: TGTGCCAGCAGCCAGGGGATTGGGTTTTTTCAGCCCCAGCATTTT
clone size: -; D gene: -; J gene: TRBJ1-1; V gene: TRBV14; CDR3 protein: CASSLLEITEAFF; CDR3 DNA: TGTGCCAGCAGCCTTTTAGAAATCACTGAAGCTTTCTTT
clone size: many; D gene: TRBD2; J gene: TRBJ2-7; V gene: TRBV7-8; CDR3 protein: CASSLKRGEAYEQYF; CDR3 DNA: TGTGCCAGCAGCTTGAAGCGGGGCGAGGCCTACGAGCAGTACTTC
clone size: many; D gene: TRBD1; J gene: TRBJ2-6; V gene: TRBV9; CDR3 protein: CASSVSIRTGSASGANVLTF; CDR3 DNA: TGTGCCAGCAGCGTGAGTATTAGGACAGGGAGCGCCTCTGGGGCCAACGTCCTGACTTTC
clone size: -; D gene: -; J gene: TRBJ2-1; V gene: TRBV28; CDR3 protein: CASSFFSNEQFF; CDR3 DNA: TGTGCCAGCAGTTTCTTTTCAAATGAGCAGTTCTTC
clone size: once; D gene: -; J gene: TRBJ1-1; V gene: TRBV6-5; CDR3 protein: CASSRNTEAFF; CDR3 DNA: TGTGCCAGCAGTAGAAACACTGAAGCTTTCTTT
clone size: -; D gene: TRBD2; J gene: TRBJ2-5; V gene: TRBV28; CDR3 protein: CASSLRAGVWETQYF; CDR3 DNA: TGTGCCAGCAGTTTACGAGCGGGAGTATGGGAGACCCAGTACTTC
clone size: -; D gene: TRBD1; J gene: TRBJ1-2; V gene: TRBV30; CDR3 protein: CAWSTGTGGDGYTF; CDR3 DNA: TGTGCCTGGAGTACTGGGACAGGCGGGGATGGCTACACCTTC
clone size: -; D gene: -; J gene: TRBJ2-5; V gene: TRBV7-7; CDR3 protein: CASSPFGTAQETQYF; CDR3 DNA: TGTGCTAGCAGCCCCTTTGGGACTGCCCAAGAGACCCAGTACTTC
clone size: few; D gene: -; J gene: TRBJ1-2; V gene: TRBV30; CDR3 protein: CAWTSNYGYTF; CDR3 DNA: TGTGCCTGGACAAGTAACTATGGCTACACCTTC
clone size: -; D gene: -; J gene: TRBJ2-1; V gene: TRBV28; CDR3 protein: CASSRDRSSYNEQFF; CDR3 DNA: TGTGCCAGCAGCCGAGACAGAAGCTCCTACAATGAGCAGTTCTTC
clone size: -; D gene: TRBD2; J gene: TRBJ2-1; V gene: TRBV29-1; CDR3 protein: CSVVTSGNNEQFF; CDR3 DNA: TGCAGCGTTGTTACTAGCGGGAACAATGAGCAGTTCTTC
clone size: -; D gene: TRBD2; J gene: TRBJ2-1; V gene: TRBV9; CDR3 protein: CASSVGPGTSGSSAYNEQFF; CDR3 DNA: TGTGCCAGCAGCGTAGGACCAGGGACTAGCGGGAGTAGCGCCTACAATGAGCAGTTCTTC
clone size: -; D gene: -; J gene: TRBJ2-7; V gene: TRBV7-2; CDR3 protein: CASSFQGRVSYEQYF; CDR3 DNA: TGTGCCAGCAGCTTCCAGGGGCGCGTCTCCTACGAGCAGTACTTC
clone size: -; D gene: TRBD1; J gene: TRBJ1-4; V gene: TRBV27; CDR3 protein: CASRPTGNGLNEKLFF; CDR3 DNA: TGTGCCAGCAGGCCGACAGGGAACGGGCTAAATGAAAAACTGTTTTTT
clone size: -; D gene: TRBD2; J gene: TRBJ2-1; V gene: TRBV19; CDR3 protein: CASSPQGTSGRGEQFF; CDR3 DNA: TGTGCCAGTAGTCCCCAAGGGACTAGCGGGAGGGGGGAGCAGTTCTTC
clone size: -; D gene: TRBD2; J gene: TRBJ2-7; V gene: TRBV19; CDR3 protein: CASSIGTSGVLRAMDF; CDR3 DNA: TGTGCCAGTAGTATCGGGACTAGCGGGGTACTACGAGCAATGGACTTC
clone size: -; D gene: TRBD1; J gene: TRBJ1-2; V gene: TRBV18; CDR3 protein: CASSTGQDYGYTF; CDR3 DNA: TGTGCCAGCTCAACGGGACAGGACTATGGCTACACCTTC
clone size: once; D gene: -; J gene: TRBJ2-7; V gene: TRBV4-1; CDR3 protein: CASSQESGAVQEQYF; CDR3 DNA: TGCGCCAGCAGCCAAGAGTCCGGGGCCGTCCAAGAGCAGTACTTC
clone size: -; D gene: -; J gene: TRBJ2-7; V gene: TRBV30; CDR3 protein: CAWSRGLEGNEQYF; CDR3 DNA: TGTGCCTGGAGTAGAGGGTTAGAAGGGAACGAGCAGTACTTC
clone size: once; D gene: -; J gene: TRBJ2-7; V gene: TRBV5-1; CDR3 protein: CASSLGTYSYEQYF; CDR3 DNA: TGCGCCAGCAGCTTGGGGACTTACTCCTACGAGCAGTACTTC
clone size: -; D gene: -; J gene: TRBJ2-5; V gene: TRBV5-4; CDR3 protein: CASSLRGGGETQYF; CDR3 DNA: TGTGCCAGCAGCTTGAGAGGGGGAGGTGAGACCCAGTACTTC
clone size: -; D gene: TRBD2; J gene: TRBJ2-1; V gene: TRBV7-2; CDR3 protein: CASSSPGLAGNEQFF; CDR3 DNA: TGTGCCAGCAGCTCTCCGGGACTAGCGGGGAATGAGCAGTTCTTC
clone size: -; D gene: TRBD2; J gene: TRBJ2-7; V gene: TRBV9; CDR3 protein: CASSVELGLQYEQYF; CDR3 DNA: TGTGCCAGCAGCGTCGAGTTGGGACTACAATACGAGCAGTACTTC
clone size: -; D gene: -; J gene: TRBJ1-2; V gene: TRBV2; CDR3 protein: CASSPTTVNYGYTF; CDR3 DNA: TGTGCCAGCAGTCCCACGACAGTTAACTATGGCTACACCTTC
clone size: -; D gene: -; J gene: TRBJ2-1; V gene: TRBV19; CDR3 protein: CASMRAAGDNEQFF; CDR3 DNA: TGTGCCAGTATGAGGGCGGCAGGGGACAATGAGCAGTTCTTC
clone size: -; D gene: -; J gene: TRBJ1-2; V gene: TRBV7-2; CDR3 protein: CASSLGLQGYGYTF; CDR3 DNA: TGTGCCAGCAGCTTAGGATTACAGGGTTATGGCTACACCTTC
clone size: few; D gene: -; J gene: TRBJ1-4; V gene: TRBV28; CDR3 protein: CASSLTGNNEKLFF; CDR3 DNA: TGTGCCAGCAGTTTAACAGGAAATAATGAAAAACTGTTTTTT
clone size: -; D gene: -; J gene: TRBJ2-7; V gene: TRBV7-2; CDR3 protein: CASSLMGTPTYEQYF; CDR3 DNA: TGTGCCAGCAGCCTAATGGGGACACCCACCTACGAGCAGTACTTC
clone size: once; D gene: -; J gene: TRBJ2-1; V gene: TRBV7-2; CDR3 protein: CASSSGISGKSEQFF; CDR3 DNA: TGTGCCAGCAGCTCCGGGATCTCAGGGAAGAGTGAGCAGTTCTTC
clone size: -; D gene: TRBD2; J gene: TRBJ2-5; V gene: TRBV7-8; CDR3 protein: CASSAGGAQGQETQYF; CDR3 DNA: TGTGCCAGCAGCGCGGGGGGGGCCCAGGGGCAAGAGACCCAGTACTTC
clone size: -; D gene: -; J gene: TRBJ2-3; V gene: TRBV4-1; CDR3 protein: CASSQVGSGTDTQYF; CDR3 DNA: TGCGCCAGCAGCCAGGTAGGGTCGGGGACAGATACGCAGTATTTT
clone size: once; D gene: -; J gene: TRBJ2-5; V gene: TRBV18; CDR3 protein: CASSPGPAQETQYF; CDR3 DNA: TGTGCCAGCTCCCCGGGACCAGCACAAGAGACCCAGTACTTC
clone size: -; D gene: TRBD2; J gene: TRBJ2-1; V gene: TRBV5-1; CDR3 protein: CASSFSTSGRSYNEQFF; CDR3 DNA: TGCGCCAGCAGCTTCTCGACTAGCGGGAGATCCTACAATGAGCAGTTCTTC
clone size: few; D gene: -; J gene: TRBJ1-5; V gene: TRBV6-1; CDR3 protein: CASRLGSGNQPQHF; CDR3 DNA: TGTGCCAGCAGACTCGGGAGTGGCAATCAGCCCCAGCATTTT
clone size: -; D gene: -; J gene: TRBJ2-2; V gene: TRBV5-6; CDR3 protein: CASSLASNTGELFF; CDR3 DNA: TGTGCCAGCAGCTTGGCATCGAACACCGGGGAGCTGTTTTTT
clone size: -; D gene: -; J gene: TRBJ2-5; V gene: TRBV6-5; CDR3 protein: CASSYSILTDGETQYF; CDR3 DNA: TGTGCCAGCAGTTACTCGATATTGACTGATGGAGAGACCCAGTACTTC
clone size: few; D gene: -; J gene: TRBJ1-1; V gene: TRBV10-3; CDR3 protein: CAISESTDMNTEAFF; CDR3 DNA: TGTGCCATCAGTGAGTCGACAGACATGAACACTGAAGCTTTCTTT
clone size: -; D gene: TRBD2; J gene: TRBJ2-1; V gene: TRBV19; CDR3 protein: CASSIGSGRASEQFF; CDR3 DNA: TGTGCCAGTAGTATAGGGAGCGGGAGGGCCAGTGAGCAGTTCTTC
clone size: -; D gene: -; J gene: TRBJ1-3; V gene: TRBV7-9; CDR3 protein: CASRQGTGNTIYF; CDR3 DNA: TGTGCCAGCAGACAGGGAACGGGAAACACCATATATTTT
clone size: -; D gene: -; J gene: TRBJ1-6; V gene: TRBV28; CDR3 protein: CASKDGDSPLHF; CDR3 DNA: TGTGCCAGCAAGGACGGGGATTCACCCCTCCACTTT
clone size: -; D gene: TRBD1; J gene: TRBJ1-2; V gene: TRBV5-4; CDR3 protein: CASNRGTEESYTF; CDR3 DNA: TGTGCCAGCAACCGAGGGACAGAAGAAAGCTACACCTTC
clone size: -; D gene: TRBD2; J gene: TRBJ2-2; V gene: TRBV5-1; CDR3 protein: CASSSEPLAGETGELFF; CDR3 DNA: TGCGCCAGCAGCTCCGAGCCACTAGCGGGAGAGACCGGGGAGCTGTTTTTT